The 9 T cell receptor beta chains listed next were all sequenced from one sample in a study of T-cell reconstitution after alpha-beta-depleted transplantation in children. The library targeted TCRbeta and was prepared with unique molecular identifiers. TCRdb recomputed calls from the PCR reads with MiXCR, one row per CDR3 protein. The data hold about 980,000 distinct CDR3 sequences, with less than 30% observed a single time. Here the sequenced sample was PBMCs, mostly from graft donor cells, taken 360 days after TCRalphabeta/CD19-depleted stem cell transplant. The source of these receptors is a boy younger than two who had a stem cell transplant for SCID, so the T cells may come from the graft donor.

The V and J genes are TRBV4-1 and TRBJ2-3, with D perhaps TRBD1 or TRBD2 (5 bases each). This CDR3 has 14 residues. Germline V gene data show CDR1 as MGHRA and CDR2 as YSYEKL. V lost 3 bases to trimming and J lost 2 bases, with 9 bases between them. Written as DNA, the CDR3 is TGCGCCAGCAGCCAGGGGGTCTACACAGATACGCAGTATTTT. It is translated as CASSQGVYTDTQYF.

There are a few counts of this clonotype. The rearrangement links TRBV12-3 or TRBV12-4 to TRBJ2-7; D ambiguous. The CDR3 has 12 residues. Trimming removed 6 bases at V and 1 base at J, with 7 bases between. CDR3 coding DNA: TGTGCCAGCAGAGAGAATTCCTACGAGCAGTACTTC. Amino acid sequence: CASRENSYEQYF.

CDR3 in amino acids: CASSFHGGGGETQYF. CDR3 bases: TGTGCCAGCAGTTTCCATGGAGGGGGCGGAGAGACCCAGTACTTC. The V gene is TRBV12-3 or TRBV12-4, the J gene TRBJ2-5; possibly TRBD1 for D (7 bases). The CDR3 totals 15 residues. Trimming shortened V by 3 bases and J by 4 bases, and 15 bases separated the two germline ends.

This clonotype appeared many times. The chain employs TRBV5-6 and TRBJ2-1, with D perhaps TRBD1 or TRBD2 (6 bases each). CDR3 length: 15 amino acids. Germline assignment: CDR1 SGHDT and CDR2 YYEEEE. The V end was cut by 4 bases, the J end by 2 bases, with 13 bases between. The CDR3 bases are TGTGCCAGCAGCCACCGGGGGCCCCCCTACAATGAGCAGTTCTTC. It codes for CASSHRGPPYNEQFF.

This clonotype was counted between two and nine times. The genes are TRBV5-1 and TRBJ2-7, with D perhaps matching TRBD1 or TRBD2 (5 bases each). V shed 0 bases and J shed 7 bases, with 17 bases lying between them. Germline V CDR1 and CDR2: SGHRS, YFSETQ. The CDR3 runs to 15 residues. CDR3 sequence: CASSLGPGSSKEQYF. The CDR3 DNA sequence: TGCGCCAGCAGCTTGGGTCCAGGGAGCTCGAAGGAGCAGTACTTC.

The chain combines TRBV7-8 with TRBJ2-5; D is unresolved. CDR1 is SGHVS and CDR2 is FQNEAQ in the germline V gene. Trimming shortened V by 5 bases and J by 5 bases, and 15 bases separated the two germline ends. The CDR3 runs 14 residues. The CDR3 DNA follows: TGTGCCAGCAGCCCGTGGAAGTATGGTGAGACCCAGTACTTC. Protein product: CASSPWKYGETQYF.

The V call is TRBV6-2 or TRBV6-3, the J call TRBJ2-1, with 7 bases aligning to TRBD1. The CDR3 has 15 residues. Germline CDR1 and CDR2: MNHEY and SVGEGT. J lost 2 bases, V lost 7 bases, and 8 bases had no gene match. CDR3 bases: TGTGCCAGCACCCCTCCCGGGACAGCCTACAATGAGCAGTTCTTC. Its protein product is CASTPPGTAYNEQFF.

The rearrangement uses TRBV5-1 and TRBJ1-1; D may be TRBD1 (5 bases). Germline CDR1 reads SGHRS; CDR2 reads YFSETQ. The CDR3 is made up of 16 amino acids. Trimming pared 4 bases from V and 0 bases from J, leaving 16 bases between. As DNA, the CDR3 is TGCGCCAGCAGCAAGGTGGGGGGGTCGTTGAACACTGAAGCTTTCTTT. Its protein is CASSKVGGSLNTEAFF.

This clonotype has more than one count but fewer than ten. V gene TRBV6-1 combines with J gene TRBJ2-7; possibly TRBD1 for D (6 bases). Germline assignment: CDR1 MNHNS and CDR2 SASEGT. This CDR3 contains 15 residues. Trimming took 6 bases from V and 0 from J, leaving 15 bases between them. The CDR3 spells CASRNRDIVSYEQYF. The CDR3, as DNA: TGTGCCAGCAGGAACCGGGACATAGTCTCCTACGAGCAGTACTTC.